The rows below give T cell receptor beta chains drawn from one sample of a study of PD-1 blockade in mismatch repair-deficient tumors. Assay used: immunoSEQ multiplex PCR; TCRdb lists only in-frame clones, some missing. The table has about 63,000 clones, more than 70% seen once. The starting material was peripheral blood, obtained 52 weeks after starting pembrolizumab. The receptors here all came from an adult with mismatch repair-deficient cancer. CDR3s include the opening cysteine and the closing phenylalanine or tryptophan. The D gene is left open where the match is weak.

V	D	J	DNA	CDR3
TRBV10-3	-	TRBJ1-1	TGTGCCGCCTCCCGGGGGGACACTGAAGCTTTCTTT	CAASRGDTEAFF
TRBV20-1	-	TRBJ1-1	TGCAGTGCTAGAGATAGAGGGAGAGCTTTCTTT	CSARDRGRAFF
TRBV11-1	-	TRBJ2-4	TGTGCCAGCAGCTTAGCTAGCGGAGCATCCAAAAACATTCAGTACTTC	CASSLASGASKNIQYF
TRBV2	-	TRBJ1-4	TGTGCCACTACCCCAGGGCCCAATGAAAAACTGTTTTTT	CATTPGPNEKLFF
TRBV4-3	-	TRBJ2-3	TGCGCCAGCAGCCAAGACGGGGATAGCACAGATACGCAGTATTTT	CASSQDGDSTDTQYF
TRBV7-2	TRBD1	TRBJ1-2	TGTGCCAGCAGCTTAGGAAACAGGGGTACGGACTATGGCTACACCTTC	CASSLGNRGTDYGYTF
TRBV19	TRBD1	TRBJ2-7	TGTGCCAGTACCACGCGGCCGGGACAGGGCGAGCAGTACTTC	CASTTRPGQGEQYF
TRBV28	TRBD1	TRBJ2-7	TGTGCCAGCAGCCCGAACCGGGACAGGGCCTACGAGCAGTACTTC	CASSPNRDRAYEQYF
TRBV5-1	TRBD1	TRBJ2-3	TGCGCCAGCAGCTTAAACAGGGGGCGGTTGGATACGCAGTATTTT	CASSLNRGRLDTQYF
TRBV7-3	TRBD2	TRBJ2-1	TGTGCCAGCAGCTTAAACCCCGGACTAGCGGGCTACAATGAGCAGTTCTTC	CASSLNPGLAGYNEQFF
TRBV5-1	-	TRBJ2-5	TGCGCCAGCAGCCCGGGAGGGGGCGCGGGGACCCAGTACTTC	CASSPGGGAGTQYF